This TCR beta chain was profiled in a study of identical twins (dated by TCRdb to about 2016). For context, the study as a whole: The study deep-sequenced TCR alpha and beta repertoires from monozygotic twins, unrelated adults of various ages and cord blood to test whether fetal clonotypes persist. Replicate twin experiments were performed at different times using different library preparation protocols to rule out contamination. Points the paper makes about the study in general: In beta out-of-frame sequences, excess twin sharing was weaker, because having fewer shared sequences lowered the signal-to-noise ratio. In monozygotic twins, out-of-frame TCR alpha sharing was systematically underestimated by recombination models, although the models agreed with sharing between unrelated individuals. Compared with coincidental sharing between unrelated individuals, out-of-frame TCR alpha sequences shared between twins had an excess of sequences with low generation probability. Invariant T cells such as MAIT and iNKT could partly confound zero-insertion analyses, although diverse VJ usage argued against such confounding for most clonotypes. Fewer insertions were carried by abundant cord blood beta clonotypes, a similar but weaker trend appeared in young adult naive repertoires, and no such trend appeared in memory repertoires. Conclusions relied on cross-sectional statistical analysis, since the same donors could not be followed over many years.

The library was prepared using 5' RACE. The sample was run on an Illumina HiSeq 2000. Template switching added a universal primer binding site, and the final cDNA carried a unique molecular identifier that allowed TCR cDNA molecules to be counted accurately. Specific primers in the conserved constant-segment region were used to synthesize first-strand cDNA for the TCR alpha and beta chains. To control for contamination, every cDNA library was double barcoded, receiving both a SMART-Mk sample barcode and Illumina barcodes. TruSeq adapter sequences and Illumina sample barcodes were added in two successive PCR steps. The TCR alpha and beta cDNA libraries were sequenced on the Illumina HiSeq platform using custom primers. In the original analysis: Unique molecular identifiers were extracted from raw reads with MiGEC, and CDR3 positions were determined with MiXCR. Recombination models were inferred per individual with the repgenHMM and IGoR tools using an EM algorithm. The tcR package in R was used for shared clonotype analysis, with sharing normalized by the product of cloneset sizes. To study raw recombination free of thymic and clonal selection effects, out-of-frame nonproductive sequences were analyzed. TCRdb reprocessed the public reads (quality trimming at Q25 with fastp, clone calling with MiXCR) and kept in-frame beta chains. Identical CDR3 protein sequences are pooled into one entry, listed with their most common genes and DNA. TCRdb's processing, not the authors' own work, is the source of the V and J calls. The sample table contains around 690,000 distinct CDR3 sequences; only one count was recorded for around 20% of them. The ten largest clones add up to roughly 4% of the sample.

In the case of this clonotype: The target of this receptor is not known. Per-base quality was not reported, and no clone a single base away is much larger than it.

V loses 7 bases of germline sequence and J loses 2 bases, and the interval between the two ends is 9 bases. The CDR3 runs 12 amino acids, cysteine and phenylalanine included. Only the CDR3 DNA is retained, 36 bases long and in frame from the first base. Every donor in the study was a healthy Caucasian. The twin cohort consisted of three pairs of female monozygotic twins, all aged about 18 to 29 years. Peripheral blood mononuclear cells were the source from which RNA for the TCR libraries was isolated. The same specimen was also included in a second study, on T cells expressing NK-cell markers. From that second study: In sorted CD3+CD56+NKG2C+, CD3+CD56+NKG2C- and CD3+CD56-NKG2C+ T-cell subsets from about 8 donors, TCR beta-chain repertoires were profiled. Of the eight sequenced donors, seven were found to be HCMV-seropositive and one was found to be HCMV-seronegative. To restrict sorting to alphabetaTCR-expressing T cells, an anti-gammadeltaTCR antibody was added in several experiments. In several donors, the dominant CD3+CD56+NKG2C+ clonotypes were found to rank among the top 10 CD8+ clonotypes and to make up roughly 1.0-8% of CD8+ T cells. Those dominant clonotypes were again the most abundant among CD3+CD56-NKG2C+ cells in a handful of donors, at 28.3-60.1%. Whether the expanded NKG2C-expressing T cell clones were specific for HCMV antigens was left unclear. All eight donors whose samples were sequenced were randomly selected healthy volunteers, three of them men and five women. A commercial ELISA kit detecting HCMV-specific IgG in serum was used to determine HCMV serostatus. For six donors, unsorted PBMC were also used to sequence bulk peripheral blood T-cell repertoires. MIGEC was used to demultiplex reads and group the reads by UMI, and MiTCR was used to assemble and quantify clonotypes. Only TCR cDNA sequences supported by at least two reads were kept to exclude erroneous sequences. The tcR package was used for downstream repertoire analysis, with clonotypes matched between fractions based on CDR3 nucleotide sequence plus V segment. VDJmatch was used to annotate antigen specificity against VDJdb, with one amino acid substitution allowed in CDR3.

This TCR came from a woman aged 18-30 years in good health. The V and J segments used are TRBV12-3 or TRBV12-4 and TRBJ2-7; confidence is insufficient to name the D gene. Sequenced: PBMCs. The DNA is TGTGCCAGCACCTTAACCCCCTACGAGCAGTACTTC. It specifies CASTLTPYEQYF.